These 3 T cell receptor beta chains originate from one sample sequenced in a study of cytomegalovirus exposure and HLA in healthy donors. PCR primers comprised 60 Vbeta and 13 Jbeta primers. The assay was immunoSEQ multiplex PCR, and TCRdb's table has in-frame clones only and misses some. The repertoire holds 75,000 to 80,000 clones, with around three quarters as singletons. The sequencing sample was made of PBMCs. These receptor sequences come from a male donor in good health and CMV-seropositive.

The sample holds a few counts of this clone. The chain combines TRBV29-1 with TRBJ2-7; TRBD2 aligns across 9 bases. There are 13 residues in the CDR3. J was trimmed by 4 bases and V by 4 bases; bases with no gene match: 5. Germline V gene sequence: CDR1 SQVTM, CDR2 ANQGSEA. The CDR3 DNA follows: TGCAGCGTTGCGCGGGGGGGCGCGTACGAGCAGTACTTC. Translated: CSVARGGAYEQYF.

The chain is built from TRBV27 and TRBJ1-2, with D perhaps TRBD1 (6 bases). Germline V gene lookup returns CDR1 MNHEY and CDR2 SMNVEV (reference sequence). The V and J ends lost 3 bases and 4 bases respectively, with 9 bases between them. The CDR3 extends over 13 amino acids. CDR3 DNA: TGTGCCAGCAGTTTCAGGGGATCCTATGGCTACACCTTC. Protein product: CASSFRGSYGYTF.

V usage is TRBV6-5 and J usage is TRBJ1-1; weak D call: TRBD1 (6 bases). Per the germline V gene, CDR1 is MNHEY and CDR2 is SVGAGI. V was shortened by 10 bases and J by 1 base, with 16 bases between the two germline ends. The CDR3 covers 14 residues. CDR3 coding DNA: TGTGCCACTCGGACAGATCCAACGAACACTGAAGCTTTCTTT. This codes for CATRTDPTNTEAFF.